A selection of T cell receptor beta chains follows, all from one sample in a study of OX40 agonist ivuxolimab in advanced cancers. The protocol was immunoSEQ multiplex PCR, while the TCRdb copy is restricted to in-frame clones and leaves out a portion. Among some 73,000 clones listed, 65% to 90% were seen once. Specimen: CD4+ or CD8+ T cells sorted from blood, collected in a trial of the OX40 agonist ivuxolimab. The origin of the receptors is an adult with an advanced solid tumor such as melanoma, head and neck, liver or kidney cancer. The CDR3 runs from the conserved cysteine through the conserved F or W. The D gene is left open where the match is weak. Expanded clones are given a class, and other clones once, few, many or no size at all.

abundance: .
v_gene: TRBV4-3
d_gene: .
j_gene: TRBJ1-2
CDR3aa: CASSQDSGANYGYTF
CDR3nt: TGCGCCAGCAGCCAAGATTCAGGGGCTAACTATGGCTACACCTTC

abundance: .
v_gene: TRBV7-9
d_gene: TRBD1
j_gene: TRBJ2-2
CDR3aa: CASRFRDSLSPGELFF
CDR3nt: TGTGCCAGCAGATTTCGGGACAGTTTATCTCCCGGGGAGCTGTTTTTT

abundance: .
v_gene: TRBV6-1
d_gene: .
j_gene: TRBJ2-7
CDR3aa: CASRGETREQYF
CDR3nt: TGTGCCAGCAGGGGGGAAACTCGGGAGCAGTACTTC

abundance: .
v_gene: TRBV18
d_gene: TRBD1
j_gene: TRBJ2-1
CDR3aa: CASSPPGQVSPEQFF
CDR3nt: TGTGCCAGCTCACCACCGGGACAGGTGTCCCCTGAGCAGTTCTTC

abundance: .
v_gene: TRBV6-5
d_gene: TRBD1
j_gene: TRBJ2-1
CDR3aa: CASSYRDRDRNEQFF
CDR3nt: TGTGCCAGCAGTTACCGGGACAGAGACCGCAATGAGCAGTTCTTC

abundance: .
v_gene: TRBV9
d_gene: .
j_gene: TRBJ2-1
CDR3aa: CASSDSSTSHLEQFF
CDR3nt: TGTGCCAGCAGCGACAGCTCCACATCCCACCTTGAGCAGTTCTTC

abundance: .
v_gene: TRBV16
d_gene: TRBD1
j_gene: TRBJ2-1
CDR3aa: CASSQSPTGLSSYNEQFF
CDR3nt: TGTGCCAGCAGCCAATCCCCGACAGGGCTCTCCTCCTACAATGAGCAGTTCTTC

abundance: .
v_gene: TRBV5-1
d_gene: .
j_gene: TRBJ2-1
CDR3aa: CASSSTGGYNEQFF
CDR3nt: TGCGCCAGCAGCTCGACAGGAGGTTACAATGAGCAGTTCTTC

abundance: .
v_gene: TRBV10-3
d_gene: .
j_gene: TRBJ2-6
CDR3aa: CAIRGDGSGANVLTF
CDR3nt: TGTGCCATCAGGGGGGACGGCTCTGGGGCCAACGTCCTGACTTTC

abundance: .
v_gene: TRBV18
d_gene: TRBD2
j_gene: TRBJ2-5
CDR3aa: CASTKLAGKKETQYF
CDR3nt: TGTGCGAGCACCAAACTAGCGGGGAAGAAAGAGACCCAGTACTTC

abundance: .
v_gene: TRBV29-1
d_gene: TRBD2
j_gene: TRBJ2-5
CDR3aa: CSVGEPRRGETQYF
CDR3nt: TGCAGCGTTGGGGAACCCCGGCGGGGGGAGACCCAGTACTTC

abundance: .
v_gene: TRBV11-2
d_gene: TRBD2
j_gene: TRBJ2-1
CDR3aa: CASSERVEAGSLNEQFF
CDR3nt: TGTGCCAGCAGCGAAAGAGTGGAAGCGGGATCTTTAAATGAGCAGTTCTTC

abundance: .
v_gene: TRBV7-2
d_gene: .
j_gene: TRBJ2-7
CDR3aa: CASSRTVGSGYEQYF
CDR3nt: TGTGCCAGCAGCCGGACCGTGGGCTCAGGGTACGAGCAGTACTTC

abundance: .
v_gene: TRBV7-2
d_gene: .
j_gene: TRBJ2-1
CDR3aa: CASSLEPWRTILNEQFF
CDR3nt: TGTGCCAGCAGCTTAGAGCCATGGAGGACCATTCTCAATGAGCAGTTCTTC

abundance: .
v_gene: TRBV28
d_gene: .
j_gene: TRBJ2-6
CDR3aa: CASSLDVRTSGANVLTF
CDR3nt: TGTGCCAGCAGCCTGGACGTCCGCACCTCTGGGGCCAACGTCCTGACTTTC

abundance: .
v_gene: TRBV27
d_gene: .
j_gene: TRBJ1-4
CDR3aa: CASSATPNEKLFF
CDR3nt: TGTGCCAGCAGCGCCACCCCGAATGAAAAACTGTTTTTT

abundance: .
v_gene: TRBV19
d_gene: TRBD1
j_gene: TRBJ1-4
CDR3aa: CASSGPGTATNEKLFF
CDR3nt: TGTGCCAGTAGTGGACCCGGGACAGCAACTAATGAAAAACTGTTTTTT

abundance: .
v_gene: TRBV9
d_gene: TRBD2
j_gene: TRBJ2-1
CDR3aa: CASSPLAGVNEQFF
CDR3nt: TGTGCCAGCAGTCCCCTAGCGGGAGTGAATGAGCAGTTCTTC

abundance: .
v_gene: TRBV6-1
d_gene: .
j_gene: TRBJ2-7
CDR3aa: CASRAGPAYEQYF
CDR3nt: TGTGCCAGCAGAGCCGGGCCGGCCTACGAGCAGTACTTC

abundance: .
v_gene: TRBV19
d_gene: TRBD1
j_gene: TRBJ2-5
CDR3aa: CASSIDRGQETQYF
CDR3nt: TGTGCCAGTAGTATTGACAGGGGCCAAGAGACCCAGTACTTC

abundance: few
v_gene: TRBV5-1
d_gene: .
j_gene: TRBJ2-7
CDR3aa: CASSLGGRGSNEQYF
CDR3nt: TGCGCCAGCAGCTTGGGTGGCCGGGGGAGCAACGAGCAGTACTTC

abundance: .
v_gene: TRBV11-2
d_gene: .
j_gene: TRBJ2-7
CDR3aa: CASSLDPTGVTYEQYF
CDR3nt: TGTGCCAGCAGCTTAGACCCTACAGGAGTAACCTACGAGCAGTACTTC

abundance: .
v_gene: TRBV19
d_gene: .
j_gene: TRBJ1-1
CDR3aa: CASSEWTEAFF
CDR3nt: TGTGCCAGTAGTGAGTGGACTGAAGCTTTCTTT

abundance: .
v_gene: TRBV29-1
d_gene: TRBD1
j_gene: TRBJ1-1
CDR3aa: CSVGQGDTEAFF
CDR3nt: TGCAGCGTTGGGCAGGGGGACACTGAAGCTTTCTTT

abundance: once
v_gene: TRBV4-2
d_gene: TRBD2
j_gene: TRBJ2-2
CDR3aa: CASSPQGASGGAVGGELFF
CDR3nt: TGTGCCAGCAGCCCTCAGGGGGCCAGCGGGGGGGCCGTAGGCGGGGAGCTGTTTTTT

abundance: .
v_gene: TRBV10-3
d_gene: TRBD1
j_gene: TRBJ1-5
CDR3aa: CAISQQGYQPQHF
CDR3nt: TGTGCCATCAGTCAACAGGGGTATCAGCCCCAGCATTTT

abundance: .
v_gene: TRBV6-5
d_gene: .
j_gene: TRBJ2-2
CDR3aa: CASRQTNTGELFF
CDR3nt: TGTGCCAGCAGGCAGACAAACACCGGGGAGCTGTTTTTT

abundance: .
v_gene: TRBV19
d_gene: .
j_gene: TRBJ2-3
CDR3aa: CASSTPGQITDTQYF
CDR3nt: TGTGCCAGTAGTACACCGGGACAAATCACAGATACGCAGTATTTT

abundance: .
v_gene: TRBV6-6
d_gene: .
j_gene: TRBJ2-3
CDR3aa: CASRGADTQYF
CDR3nt: TGTGCCAGCCGGGGTGCGGATACGCAGTATTTT

abundance: .
v_gene: TRBV10-3
d_gene: .
j_gene: TRBJ2-7
CDR3aa: CAISEQSSYEQYF
CDR3nt: TGTGCCATCAGTGAACAGAGCTCCTACGAGCAGTACTTC

abundance: .
v_gene: TRBV28
d_gene: .
j_gene: TRBJ1-2
CDR3aa: CASSFRAHPGGYTF
CDR3nt: TGTGCCAGCAGTTTCAGGGCTCACCCGGGTGGCTACACCTTC

abundance: .
v_gene: TRBV6-6
d_gene: .
j_gene: TRBJ2-1
CDR3aa: CASSYSKQNNEQFF
CDR3nt: TGTGCCAGCAGTTACTCGAAACAAAACAATGAGCAGTTCTTC

abundance: .
v_gene: TRBV19
d_gene: TRBD1
j_gene: TRBJ1-2
CDR3aa: CASSDRGDGYTF
CDR3nt: TGTGCCAGTAGTGACAGGGGAGATGGCTACACCTTC

abundance: .
v_gene: TRBV25-1
d_gene: TRBD1
j_gene: TRBJ2-7
CDR3aa: CASSGVGGVQYF
CDR3nt: TGTGCCAGCAGTGGGGTAGGGGGCGTGCAGTACTTC

abundance: .
v_gene: TRBV6-5
d_gene: TRBD1
j_gene: TRBJ1-5
CDR3aa: CASSSRTGTYNQPQHF
CDR3nt: TGTGCCAGCAGTTCCCGGACAGGGACCTATAATCAGCCCCAGCATTTT

abundance: few
v_gene: TRBV29-1
d_gene: .
j_gene: TRBJ2-5
CDR3aa: CSVTLQGWETQYF
CDR3nt: TGCAGCGTTACCCTTCAGGGGTGGGAGACCCAGTACTTC

abundance: .
v_gene: TRBV6-6
d_gene: .
j_gene: TRBJ2-5
CDR3aa: CASSYGLRDETQYF
CDR3nt: TGTGCCAGCAGTTATGGGTTAAGGGACGAGACCCAGTACTTC

abundance: .
v_gene: TRBV5-1
d_gene: TRBD1
j_gene: TRBJ2-1
CDR3aa: CASSRGQGANNEQFF
CDR3nt: TGCGCCAGCAGCCGAGGACAGGGGGCAAACAATGAGCAGTTCTTC

abundance: once
v_gene: TRBV5-4
d_gene: .
j_gene: TRBJ1-3
CDR3aa: CASSKGPGGNTIYF
CDR3nt: TGTGCCAGCAGCAAAGGGCCAGGAGGAAACACCATATATTTT

abundance: .
v_gene: TRBV18
d_gene: .
j_gene: TRBJ2-3
CDR3aa: CASSPALSTTSTDTQYF
CDR3nt: TGTGCCAGCTCACCAGCGTTGAGCACTACTAGCACAGATACGCAGTATTTT

abundance: .
v_gene: TRBV1
d_gene: .
j_gene: TRBJ1-4
CDR3aa: CTSSQDGGPVREKLFF
CDR3nt: TGCACCAGCAGCCAAGATGGAGGGCCAGTTAGGGAAAAACTGTTTTTT

abundance: once
v_gene: TRBV30
d_gene: TRBD1
j_gene: TRBJ1-6
CDR3aa: CAWKGTGGSPLHF
CDR3nt: TGTGCCTGGAAAGGGACAGGGGGGTCACCCCTCCACTTT

abundance: .
v_gene: TRBV29-1
d_gene: TRBD2
j_gene: TRBJ2-3
CDR3aa: CSVGSGTSTDTQYF
CDR3nt: TGCAGCGTCGGATCCGGGACTAGTACAGATACGCAGTATTTT

abundance: .
v_gene: TRBV18
d_gene: .
j_gene: TRBJ2-5
CDR3aa: CASSPETLQETQYF
CDR3nt: TGTGCCAGCTCACCAGAAACCCTCCAAGAGACCCAGTACTTC

abundance: .
v_gene: TRBV2
d_gene: TRBD1
j_gene: TRBJ1-1
CDR3aa: CAAYYRGDTEAFF
CDR3nt: TGTGCCGCCTATTACAGGGGGGACACTGAAGCTTTCTTT

abundance: .
v_gene: TRBV7-3
d_gene: TRBD2
j_gene: TRBJ2-7
CDR3aa: CASSLGAGGYEQYF
CDR3nt: TGTGCCAGCAGCCTTGGAGCGGGGGGCTACGAGCAGTACTTC